This is a list of T cell receptor beta chains from one sample in a study of cytomegalovirus exposure and HLA in healthy donors. Assay: immunoSEQ multiplex PCR; the TCRdb copy retains only in-frame clones and omits some. Of over 150,000 clones listed, more than 70% are singletons. The sequenced sample consisted of PBMCs. These receptors were collected from a boy aged 2 to 9 in good health and CMV-seronegative. CDR3s include the opening cysteine and the closing phenylalanine or tryptophan. The D gene is left open where the match is weak. Some rows mark clone size as missing; the rest say once, few, many or name a class of expanded clone.

NA | TRBJ2-7 | NA | TRBV6-1 | TGTGCCAGCAGTGAAGCGGAGGGAGGTTCGGGCTACGAGCAGTACTTC | CASSEAEGGSGYEQYF
NA | TRBJ2-1 | once | TRBV7-9 | TGTGCCAGCAGCTTAGGGAGGGTACAGTTCTTC | CASSLGRVQFF
TRBD1 | TRBJ2-1 | few | TRBV30 | TGTGCCTGGAGTGTACGACAGGGCGATGAGCAGTTCTTC | CAWSVRQGDEQFF
NA | TRBJ2-5 | NA | TRBV30 | TGTGCCTGGAGTGTAAATCTGGAGACCCAGTACTTC | CAWSVNLETQYF
TRBD1 | TRBJ1-5 | NA | TRBV2 | TGTGCCAGCAGTGAAGCGCCGGACAGGGTGAGGGACAATCAGCCCCAGCATTTT | CASSEAPDRVRDNQPQHF
TRBD2 | TRBJ2-3 | NA | TRBV7-9 | TGTGCCAGCAGCTCCCGGGCGGGAGGAGTGGCAGATACGCAGTATTTT | CASSSRAGGVADTQYF
TRBD1 | TRBJ1-3 | NA | TRBV5-8 | TGTGCCAGCAGCCCGGGACAGGGAAGGGACACCATATATTTT | CASSPGQGRDTIYF
TRBD1 | TRBJ1-2 | NA | TRBV27 | TGTGCCAGCAGCACTCCGACAGGGCGTCCTGGCTACACCTTC | CASSTPTGRPGYTF
TRBD2 | TRBJ2-1 | NA | TRBV25-1 | TGTGCCAGCCGGGGGACTAGCGGGAATAGTGAGCAGTTCTTC | CASRGTSGNSEQFF
NA | TRBJ1-1 | NA | TRBV19 | TGTGCCAGTAGTGAGTCGGGGGGCCACACTGAAGCTTTCTTT | CASSESGGHTEAFF
NA | TRBJ2-6 | NA | TRBV30 | TGTGCCTGGACAGTCTCTGGGGCCAACGTCCTGACTTTC | CAWTVSGANVLTF
NA | TRBJ2-1 | NA | TRBV25-1 | TGTGCCAGCAGTGAATGGTTCGGACGGGAGATGGTCGGGAATGAGCAGTTCTTC | CASSEWFGREMVGNEQFF
TRBD2 | TRBJ2-1 | few | TRBV6-1 | TGTGCCAGCAGTGCACCGGGACTAGCGTCCTACAATGAGCAGTTCTTC | CASSAPGLASYNEQFF
NA | TRBJ1-1 | once | TRBV7-9 | TGTGCCAGCAGCTCGAATTTGGGCGACAGGCGGAACACTGAAGCTTTCTTT | CASSSNLGDRRNTEAFF
NA | TRBJ2-1 | once | TRBV7-9 | TGTGCCAGCAGCTTATCCCCAGCGGATATCGGCAATGAGCAGTTCTTC | CASSLSPADIGNEQFF
NA | TRBJ2-2 | NA | TRBV5-1 | TGCGCCAGCAGCAACCGAACGGTCACCGGGGAGCTGTTTTTT | CASSNRTVTGELFF
NA | TRBJ2-5 | NA | TRBV7-9 | TGTGCCAGCAGCTCCCGGACAGCGATGGAGACCCAGTACTTC | CASSSRTAMETQYF
TRBD1 | TRBJ2-7 | NA | TRBV6-1 | TGTGCCACCATGAACAGGGGGCTTTACGAGCAGTACTTC | CATMNRGLYEQYF
NA | TRBJ2-7 | NA | TRBV27 | TGTGCCAGCAGTTTAACCCACGGGACTCAACTCTACGAGCAGTACTTC | CASSLTHGTQLYEQYF
NA | TRBJ2-5 | NA | TRBV6-5 | TGTGCCAGCAGTTACTCGCAGGGAACCCAAGAGACCCAGTACTTC | CASSYSQGTQETQYF
TRBD1 | TRBJ1-4 | NA | TRBV6-5 | TGTGCCAGCGCAGGACAGGGGTTTGAAAAACTGTTTTTT | CASAGQGFEKLFF
TRBD2 | TRBJ2-7 | NA | TRBV7-9 | TGTGCCAGCAGCCCTTCAATTCAAGGTCGGGGGGTCTACGAGCAGTACTTC | CASSPSIQGRGVYEQYF
TRBD1 | TRBJ2-1 | once | TRBV2 | TGTGCCAGCCGACAGGGGGCAGGAAATGAGCAGTTCTTC | CASRQGAGNEQFF
NA | TRBJ1-1 | NA | TRBV18 | TGTGCCAGCTCACAGGGGGGAGGGGGCACTGAAGCTTTCTTT | CASSQGGGGTEAFF
TRBD1 | TRBJ2-1 | NA | TRBV7-9 | TGTGCCAGCAGCTTGGGACAGGGCAATGAGCAGTTCTTC | CASSLGQGNEQFF
NA | TRBJ1-3 | NA | TRBV19 | TGTGCCTCCGAGCTCCAGGGGTTCGGTTCGGAGGCTGGAAACACCATATATTTT | CASELQGFGSEAGNTIYF
NA | TRBJ1-5 | NA | TRBV2 | TGTGCCAGCAGTTCTTATAGCAATCAGCCCCAGCATTTT | CASSSYSNQPQHF
TRBD1 | TRBJ2-7 | NA | TRBV28 | TGTGCCAGCAGTTTAGGGACAGGGGGCGGCTACGAGCAGTACTTC | CASSLGTGGGYEQYF
NA | TRBJ2-3 | NA | TRBV5-4 | TGTGCCAGCAGCTTGCCGGGAGAGAAGACAGATACGCAGTATTTT | CASSLPGEKTDTQYF
NA | TRBJ2-4 | NA | TRBV15 | TGTGCCACCAGCGAATTTGGGGGCGGGTTCGAAAACATTCAGTACTTC | CATSEFGGGFENIQYF
NA | TRBJ1-1 | NA | TRBV5-1 | TGCGCCAGCAGCTTGGAGGGGCAGATATCCACTGAAGCTTTCTTT | CASSLEGQISTEAFF
NA | TRBJ2-3 | few | TRBV5-8 | TGTGCCAGCAGCCCTCGAGGCGATACGCAGTATTTT | CASSPRGDTQYF
NA | TRBJ2-3 | NA | TRBV5-6 | TGTGCCAGCAGCGTGGGTCGCAGGGCAGGGGATACGCAGTATTTT | CASSVGRRAGDTQYF
NA | TRBJ2-2 | once | TRBV6-1 | TGTGCCAGCAGTGAACTGTACACCGGGGAGCTGTTTTTT | CASSELYTGELFF
NA | TRBJ1-2 | few | TRBV18 | TGTGCCAGCTCACCGGTAGGGGATAACTATGGCTACACCTTC | CASSPVGDNYGYTF
TRBD2 | TRBJ2-3 | once | TRBV10-1 | TGCGCCAGCAGTGAGTCCCGGACTAGCGGCAGCACAGATACGCAGTATTTT | CASSESRTSGSTDTQYF
TRBD1 | TRBJ1-1 | once | TRBV18 | TGTGCCAGCTCACAATTGGGACAGGACACTGAAGCTTTCTTT | CASSQLGQDTEAFF